Included here is one TCR beta chain sequence, with context. Authors' data handling: Reference gene primer amplification gave nucleated cell count estimates. Sequencing was performed with immunoSEQ multiplex PCR; in TCRdb, only in-frame clones are kept and a portion is missing. V and J calls plus clone size are reproduced from that table; the DNA served to infer D and trimming. The sample lists about 96,000 clones; roughly 84% were seen once. The data were obtained in a study of blood T cell repertoires in COVID-19. Background on the study: Specimens from acute and convalescent COVID-19 originated in the United States, Italy and Spain. PBMCs, B-cell-depleted T cells, or T cells provided the cDNA or gDNA that made up the material.

The CDR3 contains 14 residues. Germline V gene lookup returns CDR1 SNHLY and CDR2 FYNNEI. V was pared by 6 bases and J by 5 bases, with 4 bases of the junction left unmatched. The chain uses TRBV2 and TRBJ2-3; 11 bases map to TRBD2. The receptor was derived from a woman aged 55-75 years with acute or convalescent COVID-19. The source material was peripheral blood. This chain's CDR3 is CASSGGLAVDTQYF. The CDR3 nucleotides read TGTGCCAGCAGCGGGGGACTAGCGGTAGATACGCAGTATTTT.